The T cell receptor beta chain described here comes from a study of T cells in women clearing cervical HPV infection. Study as a whole: Case blood drawn at lesion detection; control blood after infection cleared.

The V gene lost 0 bases and the J gene lost 5 bases, with 11 bases spanning the gap. Germline V CDR1 and CDR2: DFQATT, SNEGSKA (reference sequence). The CDR3 runs 13 residues. Only in-frame clones appear in the TCRdb table, and some are missing; sequencing was by immunoSEQ multiplex PCR. The specimen's table records tens of thousands of clones. Each participant carried one incident cervical HPV16 infection only. With regard to this clone: Read coverage stops 3 residues before the CDR3 terminus; the germline J gene supplies the remainder.

This sequence was found in a woman aged 18-70 years with a cervical HPV16 infection that either progressed to CIN3+ or cleared (not recorded which). The gene calls are TRBV20-1 and TRBJ2-7, with D unclear. Sequenced input: blood buffy coat. CDR3 loop: CSARDYGHDEQYF. The DNA read from the CDR3 is TGCAGTGCTAGAGATTACGGTCATGACGAG.